These T cell receptor beta chains were read from a single sample in a study of T cell repertoires in aging, cancer and after chemotherapy. TCRdb recomputed calls from the multiplex PCR reads with MiXCR, one row per CDR3 protein. The table includes approximately 18,000 distinct CDR3 sequences, about 50% detected once. Input material: blood. Receptor source: a human donor in good health. Each CDR3 is given with its conserved first and last residue. The D gene is left open where the match is weak. Rows give clone size only sometimes, using once, few, many, or a class for an expanded clone.

TRBD2	TRBV12-3/TRBV12-4	.	TRBJ2-1	CASSLGLAGGDEQFF	TGTGCCAGCAGCCTCGGACTAGCGGGAGGGGATGAGCAGTTCTTC
TRBD2	TRBV29-1	few	TRBJ2-2	CSVDGTSGRADTGELFF	TGCAGCGTTGATGGGACTAGCGGGAGGGCGGACACCGGGGAGCTGTTTTTT
.	TRBV12-3/TRBV12-4	.	TRBJ1-4	CASSPQGFNEKLFF	TGTGCCAGCAGCCCACAGGGCTTTAATGAAAAACTGTTTTTT
.	TRBV27	.	TRBJ1-6	CASSLFSGLNNSPLHF	TGTGCCAGCAGTTTATTCTCAGGACTGAATAATTCACCCCTCCACTTT
.	TRBV12-3/TRBV12-4	few	TRBJ2-3	CASSRDSMNTDTQYF	TGTGCCAGCAGCCGGGACTCTATGAACACAGATACGCAGTATTTT
.	TRBV18	.	TRBJ2-7	CASSPRTAFYEQYF	TGTGCCAGCTCACCTAGGACAGCTTTCTACGAGCAGTACTTC
.	TRBV5-1	.	TRBJ2-2	CASSLFTGRGTGELFF	TGCGCCAGCAGCTTATTCACGGGTCGGGGCACCGGGGAGCTGTTTTTT
TRBD1	TRBV29-1	.	TRBJ1-2	CSVPDRVDHYGYTF	TGCAGCGTCCCGGACAGGGTAGATCACTATGGCTACACCTTC
TRBD1	TRBV24-1	few	TRBJ2-1	CATSDFTQGDEQFF	TGTGCCACCAGTGATTTTACACAGGGGGATGAGCAGTTCTTC
.	TRBV5-6	.	TRBJ2-1	CASSFGGNEQFF	TGTGCCAGCAGCTTTGGTGGCAATGAGCAGTTCTTC
TRBD1	TRBV6-6	.	TRBJ1-4	CASRRDRVSNGKLFF	TGTGCCAGCAGGCGGGACAGGGTCTCGAATGGAAAACTGTTTTTT
.	TRBV6-5	.	TRBJ1-2	CASSEGRRGYGYTF	TGTGCCAGCAGTGAGGGGAGGAGGGGCTATGGCTACACCTTC
.	TRBV12-3/TRBV12-4	.	TRBJ2-3	CASSLADTQYF	TGTGCCAGCAGTTTGGCAGATACGCAGTATTTT
.	TRBV19	medium-sized	TRBJ2-7	CASSMGRTYEQYF	TGTGCCAGTAGTATGGGCCGAACTTACGAGCAGTACTTC
TRBD2	TRBV29-1	medium-sized	TRBJ2-3	CSVASSGSLGDTQYF	TGCAGCGTTGCATCTAGCGGGAGTTTGGGAGATACGCAGTATTTT
.	TRBV19	.	TRBJ2-1	CASSIYRGDDEQFF	TGTGCCAGTAGTATATATAGAGGGGACGATGAGCAGTTCTTC
.	TRBV5-4	.	TRBJ2-5	CASSLAGRGLRDQYF	TGTGCCAGCAGCTTGGCGGGGCGGGGCCTGAGGGACCAGTACTTC
TRBD1	TRBV15	.	TRBJ2-1	CATSRSGQGYEQFF	TGTGCCACCAGCAGATCTGGACAGGGCTACGAGCAGTTCTTC
.	TRBV29-1	.	TRBJ2-3	CSGSGGTDTQYF	TGCAGCGGCTCAGGGGGCACAGATACGCAGTATTTT
TRBD1	TRBV27	.	TRBJ2-7	CASTSGTGGGEQYF	TGTGCCAGCACCTCCGGGACAGGGGGTGGCGAGCAGTACTTC
.	TRBV18	.	TRBJ2-4	CASSPQQGSKNIQYF	TGTGCCAGCTCACCACAGCAGGGATCCAAAAACATTCAGTACTTC
.	TRBV6-6	.	TRBJ1-6	CASSYGQNNSPLHF	TGTGCCAGCAGTTACGGCCAGAATAATTCACCCCTCCACTTT
.	TRBV30	.	TRBJ2-3	CAWSGVSTDTQYF	TGTGCCTGGAGCGGGGTTAGCACAGATACGCAGTATTTT
.	TRBV19	.	TRBJ1-5	CASSIDGAPGQPQHF	TGTGCCAGTAGTATAGACGGGGCCCCCGGGCAGCCCCAGCATTTT
.	TRBV19	.	TRBJ2-7	CASSTPGEEQYF	TGTGCCAGTAGTACGCCCGGGGAAGAGCAGTACTTC
.	TRBV29-1	few	TRBJ1-6	CSVAASYNSPLHF	TGCAGCGTTGCCGCCAGCTATAATTCACCCCTCCACTTT
TRBD2	TRBV7-2	.	TRBJ2-1	CASSLVGPGPALAGAYNEQFF	TGTGCCAGCAGCTTAGTCGGCCCGGGTCCTGCGCTAGCGGGGGCTTACAATGAGCAGTTCTTC
.	TRBV6-4	.	TRBJ2-2	CASSPGGLGTGELFF	TGTGCCAGCAGTCCGGGGGGCTTGGGCACCGGGGAGCTGTTTTTT
.	TRBV11-1	few	TRBJ1-2	CASSSDSYGYTF	TGTGCCAGCAGCTCGGACAGTTATGGCTACACCTTC
.	TRBV5-1	.	TRBJ1-3	CASSLGPRSGNTIYF	TGCGCCAGCAGCTTAGGGCCCCGCTCTGGAAACACCATATATTTT
TRBD2	TRBV27	few	TRBJ2-7	CASSELAGDYEQYF	TGTGCCAGCAGTGAACTAGCGGGTGATTACGAGCAGTACTTC
TRBD2	TRBV29-1	.	TRBJ2-7	CSVVLGTSGPSCEQYF	TGCAGCGTTGTCCTGGGGACTAGCGGGCCCTCCTGCGAGCAGTACTTC
TRBD1	TRBV6-6	.	TRBJ2-7	CASSYSRGQGVHEQYF	TGTGCCAGCAGTTACTCCCGGGGACAGGGGGTCCACGAGCAGTACTTC
.	TRBV20-1	.	TRBJ2-7	CSARAGRGGPAPYEQYF	TGCAGTGCTAGGGCGGGACGTGGGGGCCCTGCTCCCTACGAGCAGTACTTC
TRBD1	TRBV6-5	once	TRBJ2-5	CASTRDRGRETQYF	TGTGCCAGCACCAGGGACAGGGGGCGAGAGACCCAGTACTTC
TRBD1	TRBV7-2	.	TRBJ2-2	CASSPRDRGRFGELFF	TGTGCCAGCAGCCCTAGGGACAGGGGGCGCTTCGGGGAGCTGTTTTTT
.	TRBV5-1	.	TRBJ2-2	CASSLARVTGELFF	TGCGCCAGCAGCTTGGCGAGAGTGACCGGGGAGCTGTTTTTT
TRBD2	TRBV29-1	medium-sized	TRBJ2-1	CSAAGSGTANEQFF	TGCAGCGCGGCGGGCAGCGGGACCGCCAATGAGCAGTTCTTC
TRBD1	TRBV27	.	TRBJ2-2	CASSFTDRLNTGELFF	TGTGCCAGCAGTTTCACGGACAGGTTAAACACCGGGGAGCTGTTTTTT
.	TRBV6-2/TRBV6-3	few	TRBJ2-7	CASTTDSYEQYF	TGTGCCAGCACGACGGACTCCTACGAGCAGTACTTC
.	TRBV27	few	TRBJ2-5	CASSSPRDFVETQYF	TGTGCCAGCAGTTCCCCGAGGGACTTTGTAGAGACCCAGTACTTC
.	TRBV12-3/TRBV12-4	once	TRBJ2-1	CASSSGFEQFF	TGTGCCAGCAGTTCTGGGTTTGAGCAGTTCTTC
.	TRBV5-6	.	TRBJ2-1	CASSLVLSPYNEQFF	TGTGCCAGCAGCTTGGTTTTGTCCCCTTACAATGAGCAGTTCTTC